This T cell receptor beta chain is drawn from a study of OX40 agonist ivuxolimab in advanced cancers. Study details: Therapy given before enrollment (anti-PD-1, anti-PD-L1 or anti-CTLA-4) was allowed, and approximately 40% had some. General study findings and limits: Mean expanded clone counts were higher in CD8+ than CD4+ T cells. Among some nonresponders, normalized T-cell clonal expansion was also low.

Of note for this clone: The antigen is undetermined.

Sequencing used immunoSEQ multiplex PCR; TCRdb keeps in-frame clones, though not all of them. The sample has 65,000 to 95,000 clones, just under 95% seen once. Blood samples were obtained at baseline, cycle 4 day 1, and cycle 7 day 1. J lost 2 bases, V lost 4 bases, and 1 base had no gene match. The CDR3 contains 15 residues. Germline V CDR1 and CDR2: ENHRY, SYGVKD. This clonotype originated in an adult with an advanced solid tumor such as melanoma, head and neck, liver or kidney cancer. This sequence joins TRBV10-3 and TRBJ2-2, with 10 bases matching TRBD1. The sample here was CD4+ or CD8+ T cells sorted from blood, taken in a trial of the OX40 agonist ivuxolimab. The CDR3: CAISGDRGNTGELFF. The CDR3 DNA follows: TGTGCCATCAGTGGGGACAGGGGTAACACCGGGGAGCTGTTTTTT.